Below are 5 T cell receptor beta chains sequenced from a single sample in a study of blood T cell repertoires in COVID-19. The method was immunoSEQ multiplex PCR; TCRdb's version includes in-frame clones alone and lacks a portion of them. Of some 110,000 clones in the sample, about 94% were seen once. The sample comprised peripheral blood. These receptors all come from a man aged 50 to 59 with COVID-19, enrolled during active disease.

The J gene is TRBJ2-4, the V gene TRBV15; D perhaps matches TRBD1 (7 bases). This CDR3 has 18 amino acids. The germline CDR1 and CDR2 sequences are LNHNV and YYDKDF (reference sequence). V gave up 0 bases and J gave up 0 bases, with 15 bases separating them. The CDR3 nucleotides are TGTGCCACCAGCAGAGATCGCGGGACAGCCGGAGCCAAAAACATTCAGTACTTC. Protein product: CATSRDRGTAGAKNIQYF.

The chain joins TRBV12-3 or TRBV12-4 to TRBJ2-3; D is perhaps TRBD2 (6 bases). The V end was cut by 6 bases, the J end by 4 bases, with 11 bases between. The CDR3 loop spans 13 amino acids. The CDR3 DNA sequence: TGTGCCAGCAGGGTGCGGGGCGCAGATACGCAGTATTTT. Translation gives CASRVRGADTQYF.

The chain joins TRBV19 to TRBJ1-1; possibly TRBD1 for D (6 bases). Looked up from germline, CDR1 is LNHDA and CDR2 is SQIVND (reference sequence). This CDR3 spans 14 amino acids. Trimming shortened V by 5 bases and J by 0 bases, and 10 bases separated the two germline ends. This chain's CDR3 is CASSEQGMNTEAFF. The CDR3 region has the DNA TGTGCCAGTAGTGAACAGGGCATGAACACTGAAGCTTTCTTT. The full variable domain, completed using reference TRBV19 and TRBJ1-1, is DGGITQSPKYLFRKEGQNVTLSCEQNLNHDAMYWYRQDPGQGLRLIYYSQIVNDFQKGDIAEGYSVSREKKESFPLTVTSAQKNPTAFYLCASSEQGMNTEAFFGQGTRLTVV.

CDR3 amino acids: CASSEPPGYGYTF. The CDR3 DNA reads TGTGCCAGCAGTGAGCCTCCGGGCTATGGCTACACCTTC. The chain joins TRBV6-1 to TRBJ1-2; D gene ambiguous. V gave up 3 bases and J gave up 4 bases, with 9 bases separating them. There are 13 residues in the CDR3. The germline V gene has CDR1 MNHNS and CDR2 SASEGT.

J is TRBJ1-2 and V is TRBV9; 7 nucleotides match TRBD1. The junction had 7 bases not matched to a gene; V was cut back by 0 bases and J by 5 bases. CDR1 is SGDLS and CDR2 is YYNGEE in the germline V gene. CDR3 size: 15 residues. The CDR3: CASSVATGAQYGYTF. The CDR3 DNA reads as TGTGCCAGCAGCGTAGCCACAGGGGCACAGTATGGCTACACCTTC.